This is a list of T cell receptor beta chains from one sample in a study of vaccination and CD4 T cells after COVID-19. In TCRdb, the PCR reads were re-called with MiXCR into one record per CDR3 protein. Among more than 15,000 distinct CDR3 sequences listed, around 48% were seen once. Antigens for these TCRs are unknown. Sequencing was performed on CD4+ T cells from blood, cultured in vitro, taken about 7 months after SARS-CoV-2 vaccination. The receptor set was obtained from a human donor who had recovered from COVID-19. The CDR3 runs from the conserved cysteine through the conserved F or W. A D gene is named only where the DNA matches it firmly. Size values are once, few and many counts, or a class for expanded clones, and some rows have none.

length	size	D	J	V	DNA	CDR3
15	few	.	TRBJ1-1	TRBV7-9	TGTGCCAGCAGCTTAGGTGTGGGTGCTATCACTGAAGCTTTCTTT	CASSLGVGAITEAFF
17	few	TRBD2	TRBJ2-1	TRBV7-9	TGTGCCAGCAGCTTATCAGTCTGGGCTAGCGGAGGGGATGAGCAGTTCTTC	CASSLSVWASGGDEQFF
14	few	.	TRBJ2-7	TRBV7-3	TGTGCCAGCAGCTTAAGACGAGGGGTTGGCGAGCAGTACTTC	CASSLRRGVGEQYF
13	.	.	TRBJ1-1	TRBV7-3	TGTGCCAGCAGCAACTACAGAGGCACTGAAGCTTTCTTT	CASSNYRGTEAFF
15	.	.	TRBJ2-2	TRBV11-3	TGTGCCAGCAGCTTAGGCCAACGGGGCCTCGGGGAGCTGTTTTTT	CASSLGQRGLGELFF
18	.	TRBD2	TRBJ2-5	TRBV6-6	TGTGCCAGCATCGACCTGCGGGGACTAGCGGGGGGGATGGAGACCCAGTACTTC	CASIDLRGLAGGMETQYF
16	few	.	TRBJ2-5	TRBV7-2	TGTGCCAGCAGCTTAAGTAGTACTAGTAGGTGGGAGACCCAGTACTTC	CASSLSSTSRWETQYF
16	few	.	TRBJ1-2	TRBV4-1	TGCGCCAGCAGTAAAGGGCGGGGAGAGGGGGGATATGGCTACACCTTC	CASSKGRGEGGYGYTF
15	.	TRBD1	TRBJ1-2	TRBV6-1	TGTGCCAGCAGTGAAGAGTTATGGGGACAGGGGTTCCAGACCTTC	CASSEELWGQGFQTF
13	.	.	TRBJ2-1	TRBV7-9	TGTGCCAGCAGCTTAGCTCTATACAATGAGCAGTTCTTC	CASSLALYNEQFF